The rows below give T cell receptor beta chains drawn from one sample of a study of siplizumab effects on memory and regulatory T cells. TCRdb keeps only in-frame clones here, not all; method: immunoSEQ multiplex PCR. The table records 70,000 to 95,000 clones, roughly 97% of them present only once. The material sequenced was naive CD4+ T cells sorted from blood. These receptors all come from a human donor in good health. The CDR3 runs from the conserved cysteine through the conserved F or W. A D gene is named only where the DNA matches it firmly. Where a row states a size, it is once, few, many or the class of an expanded clone; other rows omit it.

J	size	V	D	DNA	CDR3
TRBJ2-4	NA	TRBV6-1	NA	TGTGCCAGCAGTGAAGCGTTGTGGGGATCCCTTCAGTACTTC	CASSEALWGSLQYF
TRBJ2-2	once	TRBV5-4	NA	TGTGCCAGCAGCCCAAGCCTATCGAACACCGGGGAGCTGTTTTTT	CASSPSLSNTGELFF
TRBJ2-7	NA	TRBV6-5	NA	TGTGCCAGCTCGGCTAATTTTAGCTCCTACGAGCAGTACTTC	CASSANFSSYEQYF
TRBJ1-6	NA	TRBV5-1	NA	TGCGCCAGCAGTTCGGGGACTATTGGGGGCCAACCCCTCCACTTT	CASSSGTIGGQPLHF
TRBJ2-5	NA	TRBV9	TRBD2	TGTGCCAGCAGCGTACGCGGGGGGGATCAAGAGACCCAGTACTTC	CASSVRGGDQETQYF
TRBJ2-5	NA	TRBV5-4	NA	TGTGCCAGCAGCTTGCCCCCAGAGAGAGAGACCCAGTACTTC	CASSLPPERETQYF
TRBJ1-6	NA	TRBV5-1	NA	TGCGCCAGCAGCTTGGTTGCCGGGGATTCACCCCTCCACTTT	CASSLVAGDSPLHF
TRBJ2-3	NA	TRBV14	TRBD2	TGTGCCAGCAGCCAAACTAGCGGGGGCGATACGCAGTATTTT	CASSQTSGGDTQYF
TRBJ2-2	NA	TRBV5-4	NA	TGTGCCAGCAGCTTGGGCGGTGGGGGAACCGGGGAGCTGTTTTTT	CASSLGGGGTGELFF
TRBJ1-6	NA	TRBV6-5	NA	TGTGCCAGCACTTTCGCCAGGGATTTTTCACCCCTCCACTTT	CASTFARDFSPLHF
TRBJ2-5	NA	TRBV7-9	NA	TGTGCCAGCAGCTCAGGGGGAGCGGGGGAAGAGACCCAGTACTTC	CASSSGGAGEETQYF
TRBJ1-1	NA	TRBV4-2	NA	TGTGCCAGCAGCCAAGACCGGCCGGCACGAACTGAAGCTTTCTTT	CASSQDRPARTEAFF
TRBJ1-5	NA	TRBV11-2	NA	TGTGCCAGCAGCTTTATGGGGGTTCAGCCCCAGCATTTT	CASSFMGVQPQHF
TRBJ1-4	NA	TRBV4-1	NA	TGCGCCAGCAGCCTACTTCTAAGGGAAAAACTGTTTTTT	CASSLLLREKLFF
TRBJ1-1	NA	TRBV6-1	NA	TGTGCCAGCGGTCGGGGGCAGGGAGGCACTGAAGCTTTCTTT	CASGRGQGGTEAFF
TRBJ1-3	NA	TRBV5-1	NA	TGCGCCAGCAGCTTGGCGGGAGGTCTCTCTGGAAACACCATATATTTT	CASSLAGGLSGNTIYF
TRBJ1-6	NA	TRBV11-2	NA	TGTGCCAGCAGCTTATTTCTTGGGGTACCCCTCCACTTT	CASSLFLGVPLHF
TRBJ1-4	NA	TRBV19	NA	TGTGCCAGTAGTCACAGCGAAAAACTGTTTTTT	CASSHSEKLFF
TRBJ1-2	NA	TRBV5-1	TRBD1	TGCGCCAGCAGTTTCAACAGGGGGGATGGCTACACCTTC	CASSFNRGDGYTF
TRBJ1-4	NA	TRBV2	TRBD1	TGTGCCAGCAGTGTGGGACAGAATAATGAAAAACTGTTTTTT	CASSVGQNNEKLFF
TRBJ1-1	NA	TRBV7-6	TRBD1	TGTGCCAGCAGCTTTTCAGACAGGGCAACTGAAGCTTTCTTT	CASSFSDRATEAFF
TRBJ2-7	once	TRBV19	NA	TGTGCCAGTAGTATCGGAGCCGACGCCTACGAGCAGTACTTC	CASSIGADAYEQYF
TRBJ2-2	NA	TRBV19	NA	TGTGCCAGTAGTCGTCCAGGTGCGCTCCTAGGGGAGCTGTTTTTT	CASSRPGALLGELFF
TRBJ1-1	NA	TRBV27	TRBD1	TGTGCCAGCAGTTTTAGGGACAGGGCGAGGGCTGAAGCTTTCTTT	CASSFRDRARAEAFF
TRBJ2-4	NA	TRBV7-4	NA	TGTGCCAGCAGCTGCCTAGCCAAAAACATTCAGTACTTC	CASSCLAKNIQYF
TRBJ2-3	NA	TRBV10-3	TRBD2	TGTGCCATCAGTGATCGGGGTAGCGGGACAAACACAGATACGCAGTATTTT	CAISDRGSGTNTDTQYF
TRBJ1-2	NA	TRBV27	NA	TGTGCCAGCAGTTTATCTTCCACCACTAACTATGGCTACACCTTC	CASSLSSTTNYGYTF
TRBJ1-3	NA	TRBV19	TRBD1	TGTGCCAGTACTGCGGACAGGTCTGGAAACACCATATATTTT	CASTADRSGNTIYF
TRBJ2-7	NA	TRBV5-6	TRBD1	TGTGCCAGCAGCTTCCGGGACAGGAGCTCCTACGAGCAGTACTTC	CASSFRDRSSYEQYF
TRBJ1-1	NA	TRBV6-5	NA	TGTGCCAGCACCACTGGGGGGGAAAACACTGAAGCTTTCTTT	CASTTGGENTEAFF
TRBJ1-3	NA	TRBV29-1	NA	TGCAGCGCCATCCCGGGCCTTCATCAGGACACCATATATTTT	CSAIPGLHQDTIYF
TRBJ1-6	NA	TRBV4-3	NA	TGCGCCAGCAGCCAAGATCTAGGGAATGGTAATTCACCCCTCCACTTT	CASSQDLGNGNSPLHF
TRBJ1-2	few	TRBV9	TRBD1	TGTGCCAGCAGCCCGGACAGGGTTGGAGGCTACACCTTC	CASSPDRVGGYTF
TRBJ1-1	few	TRBV7-9	NA	TGTGCCAGCAGCTTAGTGGGGGAAGCTTTCTTT	CASSLVGEAFF
TRBJ1-2	NA	TRBV19	TRBD1	TGTGCCAGTAGTACCCGACAGGGGAATTCTAACTATGGCTACACCTTC	CASSTRQGNSNYGYTF
TRBJ1-5	NA	TRBV11-3	TRBD1	TGTGCCAGCAGCTTCCCAACGGGACAGCGCAATCAGCCCCAGCATTTT	CASSFPTGQRNQPQHF
TRBJ2-3	NA	TRBV19	NA	TGTGCCAGTAATAGGCAGATTAGCACAGATACGCAGTATTTT	CASNRQISTDTQYF
TRBJ2-3	NA	TRBV29-1	NA	TGCAGCGTCGGCACAGATACGCAGTATTTT	CSVGTDTQYF
TRBJ2-7	NA	TRBV2	NA	TGTGCCAGCAGGGCGGGACAGCCATACGAGCAGTACTTC	CASRAGQPYEQYF
TRBJ2-7	NA	TRBV5-6	NA	TGTGCCAGCAGCTGGGGACCCGACGAGCAGTACTTC	CASSWGPDEQYF
TRBJ2-3	NA	TRBV2	NA	TGTGCCAGCAGACAACAGAGTAGCACAGATACGCAGTATTTT	CASRQQSSTDTQYF
TRBJ1-1	NA	TRBV30	NA	TGTGCCTGGAGTGTACTACGAACACTCAACACTGAAGCTTTCTTT	CAWSVLRTLNTEAFF
TRBJ2-3	once	TRBV19	TRBD1	TGTGCCAGTAGTATACAGGACAGGGGCACAGATACGCAGTATTTT	CASSIQDRGTDTQYF
TRBJ2-5	NA	TRBV5-4	NA	TGTGCCAGCAGCCCCGTGGGAAGTCTAGAGACCCAGTACTTC	CASSPVGSLETQYF
TRBJ2-1	NA	TRBV10-3	NA	TGTGCCATCAGTGAGTCGACGGGCAGGGGAAGCTATGAGCAGTTCTTC	CAISESTGRGSYEQFF